The rows below give T cell receptor beta chains drawn from one sample of a study of regulatory T cells in long-lasting Graves disease. TCRdb ran MiXCR on the multiplex PCR reads and lists one entry per CDR3 protein. The sample lists around 240,000 distinct CDR3 sequences; about 17% were seen once. This same sample was also taken into another study, of T cells in Graves' hyperthyroidism and ophthalmopathy.

The sample in question was peripheral blood mononuclear cells (PBMCs), obtained at new diagnosis, from a patient treated with antithyroid drugs. The source of these receptors is a woman in her thirties with Graves disease. Both conserved end residues are part of each CDR3. The order of the fields is J gene, D gene, V gene, clone size, CDR3 protein, CDR3 DNA. The D gene is left open where the match is weak. Where a row states a size, it is once, few, many or the class of an expanded clone; other rows omit it.

J gene: TRBJ2-4; D gene: TRBD2; V gene: TRBV3-1; clone size: many; CDR3 protein: CASSLNLGGENIQYF; CDR3 DNA: TGTGCCAGCAGCCTCAATCTGGGAGGGGAAAACATTCAGTACTTC
J gene: TRBJ2-3; D gene: TRBD1; V gene: TRBV19; clone size: many; CDR3 protein: CASSITGTGADTQYF; CDR3 DNA: TGTGCCAGTAGTATAACCGGGACAGGGGCGGATACGCAGTATTTT
J gene: TRBJ2-7; D gene: -; V gene: TRBV11-2; clone size: many; CDR3 protein: CASSPLARSRVPYEQYF; CDR3 DNA: TGTGCCAGCAGTCCCCTGGCTCGTTCCAGGGTTCCCTACGAGCAGTACTTC
J gene: TRBJ2-3; D gene: -; V gene: TRBV5-4; clone size: -; CDR3 protein: CASSLEEGRADTQYF; CDR3 DNA: TGTGCCAGCAGCTTGGAGGAGGGCCGCGCAGATACGCAGTATTTT
J gene: TRBJ2-1; D gene: -; V gene: TRBV20-1; clone size: many; CDR3 protein: CSARDRAFSYNEQFF; CDR3 DNA: TGCAGTGCTAGAGACAGGGCCTTCTCCTACAATGAGCAGTTCTTC
J gene: TRBJ1-1; D gene: -; V gene: TRBV29-1; clone size: many; CDR3 protein: CSVWQGEAFF; CDR3 DNA: TGCAGCGTTTGGCAGGGTGAAGCTTTCTTT
J gene: TRBJ2-5; D gene: TRBD1; V gene: TRBV9; clone size: many; CDR3 protein: CASSAPGQGAGETQYF; CDR3 DNA: TGTGCCAGCAGCGCGCCGGGACAGGGGGCAGGAGAGACCCAGTACTTC
J gene: TRBJ2-1; D gene: -; V gene: TRBV11-3; clone size: many; CDR3 protein: CASSPGQSSYNEQFF; CDR3 DNA: TGTGCCAGCAGCCCGGGACAAAGCTCCTACAATGAGCAGTTCTTC
J gene: TRBJ2-6; D gene: TRBD1; V gene: TRBV19; clone size: many; CDR3 protein: CASYPGQLFSGANVLTF; CDR3 DNA: TGTGCCAGCTATCCGGGACAGCTGTTCTCTGGGGCCAACGTCCTGACTTTC
J gene: TRBJ2-5; D gene: -; V gene: TRBV9; clone size: few; CDR3 protein: CASSVGRREETQYF; CDR3 DNA: TGTGCCAGCAGCGTAGGGCGTCGGGAGGAGACCCAGTACTTC
J gene: TRBJ2-3; D gene: -; V gene: TRBV20-1; clone size: -; CDR3 protein: CSARDYGGIYTQYF; CDR3 DNA: TGCAGTGCTAGAGATTACGGGGGCATATATACGCAGTATTTT
J gene: TRBJ1-3; D gene: -; V gene: TRBV11-3; clone size: many; CDR3 protein: CASSLDRGGFSSGNTIYF; CDR3 DNA: TGTGCCAGCAGCTTAGATCGAGGAGGCTTCAGCTCTGGAAACACCATATATTTT
J gene: TRBJ2-7; D gene: -; V gene: TRBV7-3; clone size: -; CDR3 protein: CASSLGAGTIYEQYF; CDR3 DNA: TGTGCCAGCAGCTTAGGAGCCGGGACAATCTACGAGCAGTACTTC
J gene: TRBJ1-5; D gene: -; V gene: TRBV6-2/TRBV6-3; clone size: many; CDR3 protein: CASSYRGRSNQPQHF; CDR3 DNA: TGTGCCAGCAGTTACCGGGGGCGAAGCAATCAGCCCCAGCATTTT
J gene: TRBJ1-6; D gene: TRBD1; V gene: TRBV20-1; clone size: many; CDR3 protein: CSARDPDRVGNSPLHF; CDR3 DNA: TGCAGTGCTAGGGACCCCGACAGGGTGGGCAATTCACCCCTCCACTTT
J gene: TRBJ2-2; D gene: TRBD2; V gene: TRBV20-1; clone size: few; CDR3 protein: CSAREPKFTSGGAHGELFF; CDR3 DNA: TGCAGTGCTAGAGAGCCAAAGTTTACTAGCGGGGGGGCCCACGGGGAGCTGTTTTTT
J gene: TRBJ2-2; D gene: -; V gene: TRBV6-1; clone size: -; CDR3 protein: CASTQDPFGELFF; CDR3 DNA: TGTGCCAGCACTCAGGATCCTTTCGGGGAGCTGTTTTTT
J gene: TRBJ2-5; D gene: TRBD2; V gene: TRBV20-1; clone size: many; CDR3 protein: CSARDWGTSGGQETQYF; CDR3 DNA: TGCAGTGCTAGAGATTGGGGGACTAGCGGGGGCCAAGAGACCCAGTACTTC
J gene: TRBJ1-5; D gene: TRBD1; V gene: TRBV18; clone size: many; CDR3 protein: CASAPGQGWNQPQHF; CDR3 DNA: TGTGCCAGCGCACCGGGACAGGGTTGGAATCAGCCCCAGCATTTT
J gene: TRBJ2-2; D gene: -; V gene: TRBV18; clone size: many; CDR3 protein: CASSPSLSEGAGELFF; CDR3 DNA: TGTGCCAGCTCACCATCACTTAGCGAGGGCGCCGGGGAGCTGTTTTTT
J gene: TRBJ1-4; D gene: -; V gene: TRBV12-5; clone size: few; CDR3 protein: CASGLQGLTELFF; CDR3 DNA: TGTGCTAGTGGTTTGCAAGGGCTTACGGAACTGTTTTTT
J gene: TRBJ2-7; D gene: -; V gene: TRBV6-1; clone size: -; CDR3 protein: CASRLGRLGEQYF; CDR3 DNA: TGTGCCAGCAGGTTAGGGAGGCTCGGGGAGCAGTACTTC
J gene: TRBJ1-5; D gene: TRBD1; V gene: TRBV6-1; clone size: many; CDR3 protein: CASSAGQGGNQPQHF; CDR3 DNA: TGTGCCAGCAGTGCGGGACAGGGGGGCAATCAGCCCCAGCATTTT
J gene: TRBJ2-7; D gene: -; V gene: TRBV6-5; clone size: few; CDR3 protein: CASSSGTASSYEQYF; CDR3 DNA: TGTGCCAGCAGTTCCGGGACGGCCAGCTCCTACGAGCAGTACTTC
J gene: TRBJ1-2; D gene: -; V gene: TRBV10-3; clone size: -; CDR3 protein: CAVVGSGEGGYTF; CDR3 DNA: TGTGCCGTCGTTGGGTCGGGGGAAGGTGGCTACACCTTC
J gene: TRBJ1-1; D gene: -; V gene: TRBV6-1; clone size: many; CDR3 protein: CASSEAGYTEAFF; CDR3 DNA: TGTGCCAGCAGCGAAGCAGGGTACACTGAAGCTTTCTTT
J gene: TRBJ2-5; D gene: -; V gene: TRBV19; clone size: few; CDR3 protein: CASSIGWEETQYF; CDR3 DNA: TGTGCCAGTAGTATTGGGTGGGAGGAGACCCAGTACTTC
J gene: TRBJ2-7; D gene: TRBD2; V gene: TRBV5-1; clone size: -; CDR3 protein: CASSSLPGLAGDEQYF; CDR3 DNA: TGTGCCAGCAGTTCTCTGCCGGGACTAGCGGGAGACGAGCAGTACTTC
J gene: TRBJ1-6; D gene: -; V gene: TRBV27; clone size: -; CDR3 protein: CASSLINSPLHF; CDR3 DNA: TGTGCCAGCAGTTTAATCAATTCACCCCTCCACTTT
J gene: TRBJ1-2; D gene: -; V gene: TRBV20-1; clone size: many; CDR3 protein: CSATVAGGNYGYTF; CDR3 DNA: TGCAGTGCTACCGTGGCAGGTGGTAACTATGGCTACACCTTC
J gene: TRBJ2-1; D gene: TRBD1; V gene: TRBV6-1; clone size: many; CDR3 protein: CASSLRTGDEQFF; CDR3 DNA: TGTGCCAGCAGTCTGCGGACAGGGGATGAGCAGTTCTTC
J gene: TRBJ2-5; D gene: -; V gene: TRBV19; clone size: -; CDR3 protein: CASSIGPLPRQETQYF; CDR3 DNA: TGTGCCAGTAGTATAGGCCCACTCCCCAGGCAAGAGACCCAGTACTTC
J gene: TRBJ2-5; D gene: -; V gene: TRBV3-1; clone size: -; CDR3 protein: CASSQRQTQYF; CDR3 DNA: TGTGCCAGCAGCCAAAGGCAGACCCAGTACTTC
J gene: TRBJ2-5; D gene: -; V gene: TRBV7-8; clone size: many; CDR3 protein: CASRIQTGPEETQYF; CDR3 DNA: TGTGCCAGCAGGATCCAGACAGGTCCTGAAGAGACCCAGTACTTC
J gene: TRBJ1-6; D gene: -; V gene: TRBV19; clone size: -; CDR3 protein: CASSIQGWNSPLHF; CDR3 DNA: TGTGCCAGTAGTATTCAGGGATGGAATTCACCCCTCCACTTT